The clone carrying this T cell receptor beta chain was found many times. Its antigen is not known. Breast cancer patients provided tissue from their axillary draining lymph nodes. TCRdb reanalysed the multiplex PCR reads using MiXCR and keeps one entry per CDR3 protein. The table has some 200,000 distinct CDR3 sequences, roughly 31% seen once. The entry originates in a study of breast tumors, draining lymph nodes, adjacent tissues. The junction had 9 bases not matched to a gene; V was cut back by 5 bases and J by 8 bases. Germline V CDR1 and CDR2: SGHTA, FQGTGA. CDR3 length: 15 amino acids. Overall study results and limits: The lymph node origin of tumor T cells was framed as consistent with a hypothesis, not demonstrated. Tumor TCR diversity was below lymph nodes but above nontumor tissue. Luminal-like breast cancer showed significantly higher tumor–nontumor repertoire similarity than basal-like. Most tumor T cells seemingly derive from lymph node, then expand in tumor.

Source material: axillary lymph node tissue. V gene TRBV7-3 combines with J gene TRBJ2-1; 10 nucleotides line up with TRBD2. The sequence derives from a female donor with breast cancer. Some clones in this sample may be carry-over from other donors' samples. CDR3 region: CASSLSGGAWDEQFF. The CDR3 region has the DNA TGTGCCAGCAGCCTCAGCGGGGGGGCCTGGGATGAGCAGTTCTTC.